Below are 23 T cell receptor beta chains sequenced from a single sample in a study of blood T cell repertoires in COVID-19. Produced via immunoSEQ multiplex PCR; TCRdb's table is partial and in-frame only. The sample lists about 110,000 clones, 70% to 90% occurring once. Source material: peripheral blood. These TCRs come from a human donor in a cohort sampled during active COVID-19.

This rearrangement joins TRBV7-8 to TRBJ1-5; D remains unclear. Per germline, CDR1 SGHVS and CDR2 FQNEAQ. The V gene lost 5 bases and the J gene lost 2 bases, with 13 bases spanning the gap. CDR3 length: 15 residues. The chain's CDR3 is CASSAREGGNQPQHF. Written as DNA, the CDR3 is TGTGCCAGCAGCGCCCGCGAGGGTGGCAATCAGCCCCAGCATTTT. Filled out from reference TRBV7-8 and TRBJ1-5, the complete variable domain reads GAGVSQSPRYKVAKRGQDVALRCDPISGHVSLFWYQQALGQGPEFLTYFQNEAQLDKSGLPSDRFFAERPEGSVSTLKIQRTQQEDSAVYLCASSAREGGNQPQHFGDGTRLSIL.

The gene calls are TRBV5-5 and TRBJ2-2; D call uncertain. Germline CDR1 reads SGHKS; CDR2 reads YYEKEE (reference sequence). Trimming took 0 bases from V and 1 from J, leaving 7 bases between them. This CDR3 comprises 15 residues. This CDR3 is CASSLGLRNTGELFF. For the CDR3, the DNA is TGTGCCAGCAGCTTGGGACTTCGGAACACCGGGGAGCTGTTTTTT.

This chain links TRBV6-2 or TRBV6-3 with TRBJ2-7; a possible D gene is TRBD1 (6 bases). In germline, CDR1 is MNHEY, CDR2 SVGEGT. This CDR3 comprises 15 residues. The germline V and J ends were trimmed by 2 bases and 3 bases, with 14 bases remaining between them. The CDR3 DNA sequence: TGTGCCAGCAGTTACCATCCAGGGGCCGGCTACGAGCAGTACTTC. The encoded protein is CASSYHPGAGYEQYF.

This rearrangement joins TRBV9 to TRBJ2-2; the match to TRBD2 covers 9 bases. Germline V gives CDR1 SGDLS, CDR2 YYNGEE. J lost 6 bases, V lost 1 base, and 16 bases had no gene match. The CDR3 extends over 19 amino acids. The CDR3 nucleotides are TGTGCCAGCAGCGTAAGGGTCGTGGAGCGGGAGGCGTCGGCCGGGGAGCTGTTTTTT. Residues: CASSVRVVEREASAGELFF.

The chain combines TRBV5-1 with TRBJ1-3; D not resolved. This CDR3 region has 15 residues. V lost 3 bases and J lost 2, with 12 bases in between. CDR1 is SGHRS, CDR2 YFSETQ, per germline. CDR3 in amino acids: CASSSRGVTGNTIYF. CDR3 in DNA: TGCGCCAGCAGCTCGCGGGGTGTAACTGGAAACACCATATATTTT.

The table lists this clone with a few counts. Written as DNA, the CDR3 is TGTGCCATCACCGCCGCCAGGGCATATGGCTACACCTTC. Protein: CAITAARAYGYTF. The chain recombines TRBV10-3 with TRBJ1-2; a possible D gene is TRBD1 (5 bases). The CDR3 totals 13 residues. Trimming stripped 7 bases from V and 5 bases from J, with 14 bases between. Germline assignment: CDR1 ENHRY and CDR2 SYGVKD.

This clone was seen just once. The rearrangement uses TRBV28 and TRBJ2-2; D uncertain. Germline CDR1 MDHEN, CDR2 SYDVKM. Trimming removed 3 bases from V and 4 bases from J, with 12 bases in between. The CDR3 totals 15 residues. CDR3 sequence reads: CASSLTHDGTGELFF. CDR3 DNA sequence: TGTGCCAGCAGTTTGACACACGATGGCACCGGGGAGCTGTTTTTT.

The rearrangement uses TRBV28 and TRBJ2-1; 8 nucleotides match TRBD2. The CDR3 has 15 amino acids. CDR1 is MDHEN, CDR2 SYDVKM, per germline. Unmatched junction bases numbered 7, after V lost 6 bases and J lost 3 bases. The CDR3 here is CASSSPGLGYNEQFF. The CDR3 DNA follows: TGTGCCAGCAGCTCCCCGGGACTAGGCTACAATGAGCAGTTCTTC. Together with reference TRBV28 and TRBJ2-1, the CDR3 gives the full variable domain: DVKVTQSSRYLVKRTGEKVFLECVQDMDHENMFWYRQDPGLGLRLIYFSYDVKMKEKGDIPEGYSVSREKKERFSLILESASTNQTSMYLCASSSPGLGYNEQFFGPGTRLTVL.

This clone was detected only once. For the CDR3, the DNA is TGTGCCACCATGGCGGGACGGGGGGACAATGAGCAGTTCTTC. It specifies CATMAGRGDNEQFF. The chain combines TRBV24-1 with TRBJ2-1; 7 bases are shared with TRBD2. CDR1 is KGHDR, CDR2 SFDVKD, per germline. This CDR3 comprises 14 residues. V shed 8 bases and J 5 bases; nucleotides not matched to a gene: 8.

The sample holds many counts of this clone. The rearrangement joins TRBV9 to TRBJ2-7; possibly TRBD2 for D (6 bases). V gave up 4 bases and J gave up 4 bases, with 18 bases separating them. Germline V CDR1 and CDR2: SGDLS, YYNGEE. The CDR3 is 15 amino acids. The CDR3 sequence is CASSRDGRSGYEQYF. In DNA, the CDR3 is TGTGCCAGCAGCCGAGATGGGAGGTCCGGGTACGAGCAGTACTTC.

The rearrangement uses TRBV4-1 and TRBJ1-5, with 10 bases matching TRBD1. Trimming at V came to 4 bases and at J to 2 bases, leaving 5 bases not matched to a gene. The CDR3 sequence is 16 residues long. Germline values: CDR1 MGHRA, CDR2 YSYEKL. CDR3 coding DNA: TGCGCCAGCAGCCGAGCTGGGACAGGGGGCAATCAGCCCCAGCATTTT. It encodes CASSRAGTGGNQPQHF.

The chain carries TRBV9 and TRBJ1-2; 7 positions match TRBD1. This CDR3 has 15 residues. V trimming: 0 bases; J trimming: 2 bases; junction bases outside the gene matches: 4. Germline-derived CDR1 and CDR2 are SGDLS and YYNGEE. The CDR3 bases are TGTGCCAGCAGCGTAGGGACAGGATACAACTATGGCTACACCTTC. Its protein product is CASSVGTGYNYGYTF.

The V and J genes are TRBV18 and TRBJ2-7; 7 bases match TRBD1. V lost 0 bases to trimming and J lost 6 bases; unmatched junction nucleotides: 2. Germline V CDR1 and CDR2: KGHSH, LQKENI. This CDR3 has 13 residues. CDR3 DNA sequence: TGTGCCAGCTCACCACCGACAGGGAGCGAGCAGTACTTC. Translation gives CASSPPTGSEQYF.

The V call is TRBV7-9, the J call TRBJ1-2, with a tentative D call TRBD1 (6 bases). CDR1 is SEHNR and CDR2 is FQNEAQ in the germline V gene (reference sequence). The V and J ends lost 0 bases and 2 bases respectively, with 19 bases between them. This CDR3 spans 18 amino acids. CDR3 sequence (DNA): TGTGCCAGCAGCTTAGCGTGGGGGGGCCCGAGGATAAACTATGGCTACACCTTC. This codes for CASSLAWGGPRINYGYTF.

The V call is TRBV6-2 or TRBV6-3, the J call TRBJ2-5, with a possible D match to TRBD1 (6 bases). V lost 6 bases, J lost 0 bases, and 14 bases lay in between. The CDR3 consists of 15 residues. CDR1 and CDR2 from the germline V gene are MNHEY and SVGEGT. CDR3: CASSRATGYQETQYF. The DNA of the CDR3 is TGTGCCAGCAGCCGGGCTACAGGGTACCAAGAGACCCAGTACTTC.

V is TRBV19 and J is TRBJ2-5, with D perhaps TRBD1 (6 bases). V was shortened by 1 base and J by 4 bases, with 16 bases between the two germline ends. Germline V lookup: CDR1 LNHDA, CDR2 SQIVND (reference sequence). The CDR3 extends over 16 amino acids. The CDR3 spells CASSIGAGAGVETQYF. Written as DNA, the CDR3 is TGTGCCAGTAGTATAGGAGCCGGGGCAGGGGTAGAGACCCAGTACTTC. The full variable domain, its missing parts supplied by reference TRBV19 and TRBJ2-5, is DGGITQSPKYLFRKEGQNVTLSCEQNLNHDAMYWYRQDPGQGLRLIYYSQIVNDFQKGDIAEGYSVSREKKESFPLTVTSAQKNPTAFYLCASSIGAGAGVETQYFGPGTRLLVL.

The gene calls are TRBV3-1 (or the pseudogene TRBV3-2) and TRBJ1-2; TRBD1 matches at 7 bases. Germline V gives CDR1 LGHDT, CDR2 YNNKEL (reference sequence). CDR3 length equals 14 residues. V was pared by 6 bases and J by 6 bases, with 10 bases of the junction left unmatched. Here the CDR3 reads CASSTLGQEDGYTF. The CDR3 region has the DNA TGTGCCAGCAGTACCTTAGGACAGGAGGATGGCTACACCTTC.

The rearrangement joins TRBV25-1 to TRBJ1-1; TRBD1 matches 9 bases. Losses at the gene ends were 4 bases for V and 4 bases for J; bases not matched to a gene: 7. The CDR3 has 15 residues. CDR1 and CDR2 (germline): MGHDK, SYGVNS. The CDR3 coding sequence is TGTGCCAGCAGTGTACAGGGGGCAGGGGTCACTGAAGCTTTCTTT. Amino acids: CASSVQGAGVTEAFF.

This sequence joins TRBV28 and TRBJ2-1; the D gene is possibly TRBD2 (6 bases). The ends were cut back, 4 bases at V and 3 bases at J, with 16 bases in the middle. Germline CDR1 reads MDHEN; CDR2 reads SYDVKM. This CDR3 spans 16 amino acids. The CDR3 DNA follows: TGTGCCAGCAGTTCCCCTTCCGGGAGATTCTACAATGAGCAGTTCTTC. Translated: CASSSPSGRFYNEQFF.

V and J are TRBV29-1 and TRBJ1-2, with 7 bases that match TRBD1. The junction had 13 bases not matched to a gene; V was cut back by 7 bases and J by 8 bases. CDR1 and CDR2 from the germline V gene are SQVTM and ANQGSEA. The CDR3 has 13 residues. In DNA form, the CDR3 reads TGCAGCGGAGGGGACAGTCCGGGCTTAGGCTACACCTTC. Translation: CSGGDSPGLGYTF.

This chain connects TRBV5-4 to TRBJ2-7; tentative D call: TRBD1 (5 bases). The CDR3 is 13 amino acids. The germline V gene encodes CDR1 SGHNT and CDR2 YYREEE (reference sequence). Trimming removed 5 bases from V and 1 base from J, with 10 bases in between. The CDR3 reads CASSYTGSYEQYF. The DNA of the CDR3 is TGTGCCAGCAGTTACACAGGTTCCTACGAGCAGTACTTC.

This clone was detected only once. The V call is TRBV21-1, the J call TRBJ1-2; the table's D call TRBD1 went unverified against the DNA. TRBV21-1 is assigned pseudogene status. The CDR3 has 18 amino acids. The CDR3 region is CASSKFPWGPTANYGYTF. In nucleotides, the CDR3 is TGTGCCAGCAGCAAATTCCCCTGGGGTCCGACAGCTAACTATGGCTACACCTTC.

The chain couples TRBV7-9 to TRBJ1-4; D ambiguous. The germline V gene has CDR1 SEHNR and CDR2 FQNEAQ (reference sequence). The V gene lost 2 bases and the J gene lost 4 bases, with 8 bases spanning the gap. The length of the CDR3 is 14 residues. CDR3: CASSLNSLNEKLFF. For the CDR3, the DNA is TGTGCCAGCAGCTTAAATAGCCTTAATGAAAAACTGTTTTTT.